This passage covers 8 T cell receptor beta chains from one sample sequenced in a study of blood T cell repertoires in COVID-19. Here immunoSEQ multiplex PCR was the method, and the copy in TCRdb shows in-frame clones only, minus some. In the table there are 200,000 to 250,000 clones, more than 75% of which are singletons. Sequences were obtained from peripheral blood. The receptors originated from a woman in her 70s with active or convalescent COVID-19.

The rearrangement uses TRBV24-1 and TRBJ2-2, with 11 bases aligning to TRBD2. The CDR3 is made up of 19 amino acids. Germline V CDR1 and CDR2: KGHDR, SFDVKD. V gave up 6 bases and J gave up 0 bases; unmatched junction bases: 11. DNA for the CDR3: TGTGCCACCAGTCCGAGCTGGGGACTAGCGGATTCGAACACCGGGGAGCTGTTTTTT. This translates into CATSPSWGLADSNTGELFF.

This chain links TRBV10-3 with TRBJ2-3, with TRBD2 matching over 8 bases. V trimming: 8 bases; J trimming: 2 bases; junction bases outside the gene matches: 3. The CDR3 covers 13 residues. Germline V CDR1 and CDR2: ENHRY, SYGVKD. The CDR3 spells CAIGSGVTDTQYF. In DNA, the CDR3 is TGTGCCATCGGTAGCGGGGTCACAGATACGCAGTATTTT.

The rearrangement links TRBV6-1 to TRBJ1-5; D remains ambiguous. Germline CDR1 and CDR2: MNHNS and SASEGT. The CDR3 totals 13 residues. V was shortened by 2 bases and J by 7 bases, with 9 bases between the two germline ends. DNA of the CDR3: TGTGCCAGCAGTGAACGGGGAATCCAGCCCCAGCATTTT. Protein: CASSERGIQPQHF.

This chain links TRBV18 with TRBJ1-1; 7 positions match TRBD1. The CDR3 is 13 residues long. Looked up from germline, CDR1 is KGHSH and CDR2 is LQKENI. The junction had 1 base not matched to a gene; V was cut back by 5 bases and J by 1 base. CDR3 sequence reads: CASSRGQNTEAFF. The DNA of the CDR3 is TGTGCCAGCTCAAGGGGGCAGAACACTGAAGCTTTCTTT.

This clone was seen once. The chain recombines TRBV5-1 with TRBJ2-7, with TRBD1 as a possible D gene (6 bases). Trimming shortened V by 0 bases and J by 9 bases, and 16 bases separated the two germline ends. This CDR3 spans 14 amino acids. Germline loops: CDR1 SGHRS, CDR2 YFSETQ. The CDR3 DNA sequence: TGCGCCAGCAGCTTGGTGGACAGTCTCCTGGGGCAGTACTTC. It specifies CASSLVDSLLGQYF.

The chain links TRBV25-1 to TRBJ2-7, with D possibly TRBD1 on 6 matching bases. The CDR3 contains 13 residues. Trimming removed 5 bases at V and 3 bases at J, with 11 bases between. The germline V gene has CDR1 MGHDK and CDR2 SYGVNS. The CDR3 region has the DNA TGTGCCAGCAGTCGTTCAGGGGTCTACGAGCAGTACTTC. It translates to CASSRSGVYEQYF.

The genes are TRBV27 and TRBJ2-2, with a weak D call TRBD1 (6 bases). Germline V gene lookup returns CDR1 MNHEY and CDR2 SMNVEV (reference sequence). Trimming removed 0 bases at V and 8 bases at J, with 13 bases between. The CDR3 totals 15 residues. CDR3 nucleotides: TGTGCCAGCAGTTTATCCAGGGGTTCTAGTGGGGAGCTGTTTTTT. Translating gives CASSLSRGSSGELFF.

V and J are TRBV6-5 and TRBJ1-2; 8 bases agree with TRBD1. The V gene's germline CDR1 is MNHEY and CDR2 SVGAGI. V gave up 6 bases and J gave up 7 bases; unmatched junction bases: 10. The CDR3 consists of 14 residues. The CDR3 DNA follows: TGTGCCAGCAGCCCCACAGGGGGAATCGGTGGCTACACCTTC. It encodes CASSPTGGIGGYTF.